Listed here are 24 T cell receptor beta chains from one sample, sequenced in a study of blood T cell repertoires in COVID-19 (dated by TCRdb to about 2020). Library preparation was by the immunoSEQ multiplex PCR assay. Not all clones reach the TCRdb copy of this immuneACCESS table, which keeps in-frame sequences only. Checked studies attribute under half of the gap to unresolved V genes and leave the rest unexplained. This sample has around 100,000 clones in its table, and 84% of those were observed once. The leading ten clones occupy less than 2% of the sample. Source material: peripheral blood. These TCRs come from a man aged 65 to 85 with active or convalescent COVID-19.

In its sample, this clone was seen many times. J is TRBJ1-5 and V is TRBV19; 8 nucleotides line up with TRBD1. Germline loops: CDR1 LNHDA, CDR2 SQIVND (reference sequence). V was pared by 4 bases and J by 3 bases, with 8 bases of the junction left unmatched. This CDR3 region has 16 residues. In DNA, the CDR3 is TGTGCCAGTAGTACCCTGGACAGGGAGTTCAATCAGCCCCAGCATTTT. Protein sequence: CASSTLDREFNQPQHF.

The chain has TRBV11-2 and TRBJ1-6, with a tentative D call TRBD1 (5 bases). From germline, CDR1 is SGHAT and CDR2 FQNNGV. The CDR3 consists of 11 residues. Trimming stripped 4 bases from V and 16 bases from J, with 11 bases between. As DNA, the CDR3 is TGTGCCAGCAGCTCTACAGGTGTTCTCCACTTT. It specifies CASSSTGVLHF.

In its sample, this clone was seen once. The chain has TRBV2 and TRBJ1-1; TRBD1 aligns across 7 bases. After removal of 5 bases from V and 4 bases from J, the junction contained 1 base not matched to a gene. Germline assignment: CDR1 SNHLY and CDR2 FYNNEI. This CDR3 region has 12 residues. The CDR3 spells CASSRDSTEAFF. In nucleotides, the CDR3 is TGTGCCAGCAGTCGGGACAGCACTGAAGCTTTCTTT.

The rearrangement links TRBV7-2 to TRBJ2-3, with 8 bases matching TRBD2. The CDR3 runs to 15 residues. Germline values: CDR1 SGHTA, CDR2 FQGNSA. Trimming took 5 bases from V and 1 from J; bases not matched to a gene: 5. CDR3 nucleotides: TGTGCCAGCAGCCCTACTAGCGGCCGCACAGATACGCAGTATTTT. This translates into CASSPTSGRTDTQYF.

The CDR3 DNA reads TGTGCCAGCAGCTTAGGAGGGGGCTCCGGAAACACCATATATTTT. It codes for CASSLGGGSGNTIYF. The chain couples TRBV11-2 to TRBJ1-3; 7 nucleotides agree with TRBD1. V was pared by 1 base and J by 4 bases, with 4 bases of the junction left unmatched. CDR3 length: 15 residues. Germline V CDR1 and CDR2: SGHAT, FQNNGV.

The chain links TRBV6-5 to TRBJ2-2; 8 bases are a match to TRBD1. V trimming: 6 bases; J trimming: 3 bases; junction bases outside the gene matches: 3. The CDR3 is 14 amino acids. CDR1 is MNHEY, CDR2 SVGAGI, per germline. CDR3: CASRAGGDTGELFF. The CDR3 DNA reads as TGTGCCAGCAGGGCAGGGGGCGACACCGGGGAGCTGTTTTTT.

The table lists this clone with a few counts. The chain has TRBV29-1 and TRBJ2-4; D unresolved. The CDR3 loop spans 13 amino acids. Germline lookup yields CDR1 SQVTM and CDR2 ANQGSEA. V lost 2 bases and J 2 bases, leaving 7 bases between the germline ends. CDR3 DNA sequence: TGCAGCGTTGAACGCCAGACCAAAAACATTCAGTACTTC. Encoded protein: CSVERQTKNIQYF.

The V and J genes are TRBV7-9 and TRBJ2-7; 9 bases map to TRBD2. With V trimmed by 5 bases and J by 3 bases, 14 bases remained unmatched. This CDR3 has 17 residues. CDR1 is SEHNR, CDR2 FQNEAQ, per germline (reference sequence). In DNA form, the CDR3 reads TGTGCCAGCAGCCGACCCGGTGGCGGGGGGGCATTCTACGAGCAGTACTTC. This gives the protein CASSRPGGGGAFYEQYF.

This sequence joins TRBV18 and TRBJ1-1, with TRBD1 matching 8 bases. The CDR3 consists of 15 residues. The V gene end was trimmed by 0 bases and the J gene end by 5 bases; junction bases not matched to a gene: 5. Germline CDR1 is KGHSH and CDR2 is LQKENI. The CDR3 here is CASSPPADRVTEAFF. CDR3 coding DNA: TGTGCCAGCTCACCACCGGCGGACAGGGTTACTGAAGCTTTCTTT. Using reference TRBV18 and TRBJ1-1 for the parts outside the CDR3, the full variable domain is NAGVMQNPRHLVRRRGQEARLRCSPMKGHSHVYWYRQLPEEGLKFMVYLQKENIIDESGMPKERFSAEFPKEGPSILRIQQVVRGDSAAYFCASSPPADRVTEAFFGQGTRLTVV.

The rearrangement links TRBV6-5 to TRBJ1-6; D may be TRBD1 (5 bases). The CDR3 is made up of 15 amino acids. Per germline, CDR1 MNHEY and CDR2 SVGAGI. Trimming pared 7 bases from V and 0 bases from J, leaving 10 bases between. As DNA, the CDR3 is TGTGCCAGCAAGCAGGGTAGCTCCTATAATTCACCCCTCCACTTT. Its translation: CASKQGSSYNSPLHF.

This clone was observed a single time. The V call is TRBV2, the J call TRBJ1-2; tentative D call: TRBD1 (5 bases). Trimming took off 2 bases at V and 0 bases at J, with 10 bases between the two ends. The CDR3 loop spans 15 amino acids. CDR1 is SNHLY and CDR2 is FYNNEI in the germline V gene. CDR3 residues: CASSEYGGANYGYTF. The CDR3 nucleotides read TGTGCCAGCAGTGAATATGGGGGGGCTAACTATGGCTACACCTTC.

This sequence joins TRBV14 and TRBJ1-6, with TRBD1 matching over 8 bases. Germline V gene data show CDR1 as SGHDN and CDR2 as FVKESK. The CDR3 runs 16 residues. V shed 3 bases, J shed 10 bases, and the junction held 11 bases outside the gene matches. In DNA, the CDR3 is TGTGCCAGCAGCCAGAGGACTAACAGGGGGGAATCACCCCTCCACTTT. Its translation is CASSQRTNRGESPLHF.

The V call is TRBV3-1 (or the pseudogene TRBV3-2), the J call TRBJ2-7; TRBD1 matches at 9 bases. The V and J ends lost 4 bases and 7 bases, in that order; junction bases with no gene match: 8. Germline CDR1 and CDR2: LGHDT and YNNKEL (reference sequence). The CDR3 sequence is 14 residues long. The CDR3 DNA reads as TGTGCCAGCAGCCTCAGGGACAGGGCGGGAGAGCAGTACTTC. It yields the protein CASSLRDRAGEQYF.

V is TRBV6-6 and J is TRBJ2-7, with D perhaps TRBD2 (5 bases). The germline CDR1 and CDR2 sequences are MNHNY and SVGAGI (reference sequence). The CDR3 runs to 13 residues. Trimming pared 3 bases from V and 6 bases from J, leaving 12 bases between. The CDR3 sequence: CASSYREVGEQYF. CDR3 bases: TGTGCCAGCAGTTATCGGGAAGTTGGCGAGCAGTACTTC.

This chain connects TRBV3-1 (or the pseudogene TRBV3-2) to TRBJ2-1; D is perhaps TRBD2 (7 bases). V was trimmed by 0 bases and J by 9 bases, leaving 15 bases between them. Germline loops: CDR1 LGHDT, CDR2 YNNKEL (reference sequence). This CDR3 is built from 15 residues. The CDR3: CASSQDRGGQSEQFF. CDR3 coding DNA: TGTGCCAGCAGCCAAGATAGGGGGGGGCAGAGTGAGCAGTTCTTC.

The sample holds one count of this clone. The rearrangement uses TRBV5-1 and TRBJ1-1; TRBD1 matches 9 bases. Germline loops: CDR1 SGHRS, CDR2 YFSETQ. J was trimmed by 1 base and V by 4 bases; bases with no gene match: 5. This CDR3 region has 15 residues. CDR3 in DNA: TGCGCCAGCAGCCTACAGACAGGGGGGAACACTGAAGCTTTCTTT. Its protein is CASSLQTGGNTEAFF.

The chain joins TRBV6-6 to TRBJ1-1; D is ambiguous. From germline, CDR1 is MNHNY and CDR2 SVGAGI (reference sequence). Trimming stripped 11 bases from V and 0 bases from J, with 10 bases between. The CDR3 totals 12 residues. The CDR3 sequence is CAERDMNTEAFF. The CDR3 DNA reads TGTGCCGAACGGGATATGAACACTGAAGCTTTCTTT.

The chain couples TRBV7-9 to TRBJ1-1; D gene unclear. Germline CDR1 and CDR2: SEHNR and FQNEAQ (reference sequence). V lost 1 base and J lost 3, with 3 bases in between. This CDR3 spans 12 amino acids. The CDR3 region is CASSLVDTEAFF. The CDR3 nucleotides are TGTGCCAGCAGCTTAGTAGACACTGAAGCTTTCTTT.

The genes are TRBV5-1 and TRBJ2-5, with 10 bases fitting TRBD1. Germline CDR1 SGHRS, CDR2 YFSETQ. The V and J ends lost 4 bases and 5 bases, in that order; junction bases with no gene match: 8. CDR3 size: 15 residues. The CDR3 here is CASSLGQGVVETQYF. The DNA for the CDR3 is TGCGCCAGCAGCCTCGGACAGGGGGTTGTGGAGACCCAGTACTTC.

The V call is TRBV6-1, the J call TRBJ2-2, with 8 bases that match TRBD1. Germline V CDR1 and CDR2: MNHNS, SASEGT. There are 16 residues in the CDR3. J lost 4 bases, V lost 3 bases, and 7 bases had no gene match. CDR3 in amino acids: CASSEAGGLLTGELFF. CDR3 coding DNA: TGTGCCAGCAGTGAGGCAGGGGGCCTTCTCACCGGGGAGCTGTTTTTT.

This chain joins TRBV30 and TRBJ1-2; D remains ambiguous. V was pared by 0 bases and J by 4 bases, with 15 bases between. Germline assignment: CDR1 GTSNPN and CDR2 SVGIG (reference sequence). The CDR3 consists of 15 residues. The CDR3 reads CAWSVRRLRSYGYTF. The CDR3 DNA reads as TGTGCCTGGAGTGTACGGAGGCTTCGATCCTATGGCTACACCTTC.

The chain couples TRBV5-1 to TRBJ1-2; the match to TRBD1 covers 8 bases. The ends lost 7 bases at V and 4 bases at J; junction bases unmatched: 6. The germline CDR1 and CDR2 sequences are SGHRS and YFSETQ. The CDR3 runs 13 residues. In DNA form, the CDR3 reads TGCGCCAGCGCTTCCGGACAGGGCTATGGCTACACCTTC. Translated, it gives CASASGQGYGYTF.

The rearrangement links TRBV28 to TRBJ2-7; 9 positions agree with TRBD1. Germline loops: CDR1 MDHEN, CDR2 SYDVKM. The V and J ends lost 6 bases and 9 bases, in that order; junction bases with no gene match: 3. The CDR3 totals 11 residues. The CDR3: CASSRQGGQYF. The CDR3 DNA is TGTGCCAGCAGCAGACAGGGGGGGCAGTACTTC.

The V call is TRBV6-5, the J call TRBJ1-2; D might be TRBD1 (6 bases). Trimming shortened V by 5 bases and J by 6 bases, and 19 bases separated the two germline ends. Germline-derived CDR1 and CDR2 are MNHEY and SVGAGI. CDR3 length: 15 residues. The CDR3 loop reads CASSTWTAGENGYTF. The CDR3 coding sequence is TGTGCCAGCAGTACCTGGACAGCAGGGGAGAATGGCTACACCTTC.